This T cell receptor beta chain was sequenced for a study of cytomegalovirus exposure and HLA in healthy donors. Study observations and caveats: Analysis was carried out at a later point, and it linked a missense DCLRE1C variant to TCR beta V- and J-gene trimming. It was reported that the classifier diagnosed cytomegalovirus status with high specificity and sensitivity in both the original and validation cohorts.

Comments on this clone: Its antigen remains unknown.

The study ran its PCR with 60 Vbeta and 13 Jbeta primers. Generated by immunoSEQ multiplex PCR, the TCRdb table keeps only in-frame clones and is missing some. The data hold more than 110,000 clones, with approximately 80% observed a single time. The CDR3 totals 16 residues. Trimming at V came to 5 bases and at J to 9 bases, leaving 16 bases not matched to a gene. Germline loops: CDR1 PRHDT, CDR2 FYEKMQ (reference sequence). The TCR was taken from a man aged 35-49 years in good health and CMV-seropositive. The sample consisted of PBMCs. The V and J genes are TRBV13 and TRBJ2-3, with 8 bases fitting TRBD1. The DNA for the CDR3 is TGTGCCAGCAGCCGGACGGACAGGGTTCTGCAGTACACGCAGTATTTT. Translation: CASSRTDRVLQYTQYF.